This T cell receptor (beta chain) is drawn from a study of T cell responses to AZD1222 COVID-19 vaccine. Study conclusions and caveats: Recipients of AZD1222 seropositive at baseline numbered only five or six. Females outnumbered males among donors, who were mostly white British; clonal diversity was possibly underestimated.

Notes on this clone: Its antigen is undetermined.

Some second doses came at about 4 weeks and others at about 12 weeks; these were pooled. Profiled with immunoSEQ multiplex PCR; TCRdb holds only in-frame clones, not every one. The table records under 110,000 clones, about nine tenths of them present only once. Per germline, CDR1 SEHNR and CDR2 FQNEAQ (reference sequence). The CDR3 length is 16 residues. The V and J ends lost 6 bases and 0 bases respectively, with 17 bases between them. This sample comprised peripheral blood, obtained 28 days after the second AZD1222 dose. The chain is built from TRBV7-9 and TRBJ1-2, with D possibly being TRBD1 (5 bases). The TCR sequence derives from an adult who received the AZD1222 COVID-19 vaccine. In nucleotides, the CDR3 is TGTGCCAGCAGTCCAACCGGGGACCTCCCTAACTATGGCTACACCTTC. This translates into CASSPTGDLPNYGYTF.